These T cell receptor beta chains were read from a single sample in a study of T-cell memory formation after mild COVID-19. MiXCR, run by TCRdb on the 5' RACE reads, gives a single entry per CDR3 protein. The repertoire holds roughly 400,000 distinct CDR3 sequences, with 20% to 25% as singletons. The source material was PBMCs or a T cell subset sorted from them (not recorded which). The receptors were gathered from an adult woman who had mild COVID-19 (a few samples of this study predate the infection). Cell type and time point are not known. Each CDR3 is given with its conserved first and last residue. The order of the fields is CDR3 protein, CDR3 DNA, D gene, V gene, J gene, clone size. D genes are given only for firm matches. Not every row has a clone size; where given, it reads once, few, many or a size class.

CASSHWTGYEKLFF	TGTGCCAGCAGCCATTGGACCGGATATGAAAAACTGTTTTTT	-	TRBV5-5	TRBJ1-4	few
CASSHSVGGETQYF	TGTGCCAGCAGCCACAGTGTAGGTGGAGAGACCCAGTACTTC	-	TRBV7-9	TRBJ2-5	many
CASSLGLPTYNEQFF	TGTGCCAGCAGCTTAGGGCTACCGACCTACAATGAGCAGTTCTTC	-	TRBV7-3	TRBJ2-1	many
CASSPSGSLRETQYF	TGCGCCAGCAGCCCCAGCGGGAGTCTTCGGGAGACCCAGTACTTC	TRBD2	TRBV5-1	TRBJ2-5	few
CSARDFRSYEQYF	TGCAGTGCTAGAGATTTTCGCTCCTACGAGCAGTACTTC	-	TRBV20-1	TRBJ2-7	few
CSAVRASGRNEQFF	TGCAGTGCTGTCCGGGCTAGCGGGAGGAATGAGCAGTTCTTC	TRBD2	TRBV20-1	TRBJ2-1	few
CASSPAASGSYEQYF	TGTGCCAGCAGCCCGGCGGCTAGCGGTTCCTACGAGCAGTACTTC	TRBD2	TRBV27	TRBJ2-7	-
CAWSSPGTGRTEAFF	TGTGCCTGGAGTTCCCCCGGGACAGGGAGAACTGAAGCTTTCTTT	TRBD1	TRBV30	TRBJ1-1	-
CASSFAGLAEGRDEQFF	TGTGCCAGCAGCTTTGCGGGACTAGCAGAGGGTAGGGATGAGCAGTTCTTC	TRBD2	TRBV7-8	TRBJ2-1	-
CASSIGRVDYGYTF	TGTGCCAGTAGTATCGGAAGGGTGGACTATGGCTACACCTTC	-	TRBV19	TRBJ1-2	-
CASSELGIKYEQYF	TGTGCCAGCAGTGAATTGGGGATAAAGTACGAGCAGTACTTC	-	TRBV25-1	TRBJ2-7	-
CASSFSSTQGLEFGTDTQYF	TGCGCCAGCAGCTTTTCGTCCACCCAGGGGCTAGAGTTCGGCACAGATACGCAGTATTTT	-	TRBV5-1	TRBJ2-3	few
CSVSGGPLGNIQYF	TGCAGCGTCTCAGGGGGGCCCCTCGGGAACATTCAGTACTTC	-	TRBV29-1	TRBJ2-4	-
CASSLEKGVNYGYTF	TGTGCCAGCAGCTTGGAGAAGGGAGTCAACTATGGCTACACCTTC	-	TRBV5-4	TRBJ1-2	medium-sized
CASSNEVDEKLFF	TGTGCCAGCAGCAACGAAGTTGATGAAAAACTGTTTTTT	-	TRBV9	TRBJ1-4	-
CASSGGGNNYEQYF	TGTGCCAGCAGCGGAGGGGGCAACAACTACGAGCAGTACTTC	TRBD1	TRBV9	TRBJ2-7	-
CASSHVTGTGDTQYF	TGCGCCAGCAGCCATGTGACGGGGACGGGAGATACGCAGTATTTT	-	TRBV4-1	TRBJ2-3	-
CASSFLLAEQFF	TGTGCCAGCAGCTTCCTTTTAGCTGAGCAGTTCTTC	-	TRBV7-2	TRBJ2-1	few
CAWGIDRWIYEQYF	TGTGCCTGGGGAATTGACAGGTGGATCTACGAGCAGTACTTC	-	TRBV30	TRBJ2-7	few
CATSRTAGGLQETQYF	TGTGCCACCAGCAGGACGGCGGGGGGCTTGCAAGAGACCCAGTACTTC	TRBD2	TRBV15	TRBJ2-5	-
CASSFSPGVNTEAFF	TGTGCCAGCAGTTTTTCTCCAGGCGTGAACACTGAAGCTTTCTTT	-	TRBV12-3/TRBV12-4	TRBJ1-1	few
CASSPGDREQYF	TGTGCCAGCTCCCCAGGGGACAGGGAGCAGTACTTC	TRBD1	TRBV18	TRBJ2-7	few
CASSLSVDTEAFF	TGCGCCAGCAGCTTGTCGGTGGACACTGAAGCTTTCTTT	-	TRBV5-1	TRBJ1-1	few
CASSPKATGEVYF	TGTGCCAGCTCACCGAAAGCAACAGGGGAGGTGTACTTC	-	TRBV18	TRBJ2-7	-
CASSLPTGVLSYEQYF	TGCGCCAGCAGCTTGCCTACAGGAGTCCTCTCCTACGAGCAGTACTTC	-	TRBV5-1	TRBJ2-7	few
CASSYSWTDTQYF	TGTGCCAGCAGTTACTCTTGGACAGATACGCAGTATTTT	-	TRBV6-5	TRBJ2-3	few
CASSLSRANEKLFF	TGTGCCAGCAGCTTAAGTCGGGCTAATGAAAAACTGTTTTTT	-	TRBV7-2	TRBJ1-4	-
CASSQFSGTEAFF	TGTGCCAGCAGCCAATTTAGCGGAACTGAAGCTTTCTTT	-	TRBV3-1	TRBJ1-1	few
CASSLVEDNEQFF	TGTGCCAGCAGCTTGGTCGAAGACAATGAGCAGTTCTTC	-	TRBV7-9	TRBJ2-1	few
CSANRGNGYTF	TGCAGCGCCAACAGGGGTAATGGCTACACCTTC	TRBD1	TRBV29-1	TRBJ1-2	-
CASRGGGADEKLFF	TGTGCCAGTCGGGGCGGGGGCGCGGACGAAAAACTGTTTTTT	-	TRBV7-9	TRBJ1-4	few
CASSELAGGYNEQFF	TGTGCCAGCAGTGAACTAGCGGGAGGGTACAATGAGCAGTTCTTC	TRBD2	TRBV6-2/TRBV6-3	TRBJ2-1	-
CASSLSGTRKETQYF	TGCGCCAGCAGCCTCTCCGGGACTAGGAAAGAGACCCAGTACTTC	TRBD2	TRBV4-3	TRBJ2-5	-